The present entry profiles one TCR beta chain with its context. The antigen remains unidentified. The data were obtained in a study of T cell responses to AZD1222 COVID-19 vaccine. Whole-study context: The study pooled second doses at about 4 or about 12 weeks.

The table came from immunoSEQ multiplex PCR; TCRdb's copy has only in-frame clones and leaves some out. The sample records roughly 100,000 clones, roughly 91% being singletons. The germline V gene encodes CDR1 MNHEY and CDR2 SVGAGI. There are 14 residues in the CDR3. Trimming at V came to 2 bases and at J to 4 bases, leaving 3 bases not matched to a gene. Study findings and constraints: Reportedly, nearly half the spike-specific TCRs target unmutated variant regions. Baseline seropositives among AZD1222 recipients totaled only five or six. The donor group comprised mostly white British people and more females; the analysis possibly underestimated clonal diversity.

The source is an adult in good health. Sequences were derived from peripheral blood, sampled on day 0 of AZD1222 vaccination. The genes are TRBV6-5 and TRBJ1-1, with 8 bases identical to TRBD1. The CDR3 region has the DNA TGTGCCAGCAGTTACACGGACAGGGCCACTGAAGCTTTCTTT. Its translation is CASSYTDRATEAFF.